Each of the 17 T cell receptor beta chains below was sequenced from the same sample in a study of blood T cell repertoires in COVID-19. Sequenced by immunoSEQ multiplex PCR; TCRdb stores in-frame clones only, minus some. The profile shows around 200,000 clones, about four fifths of them singletons. The sequenced material came from peripheral blood. Receptor source: a human donor in a cohort sampled during active COVID-19.

V is TRBV7-3 and J is TRBJ1-1; D gene ambiguous. The CDR3 is made up of 18 amino acids. V dropped 5 bases and J dropped 7 bases, with 29 bases sitting between them. Germline CDR1 reads SGHTA; CDR2 reads FQGTGA. The CDR3 nucleotides read TGTGCCAGCAGCCTCGAGGGTCACGGCGGATCCGCAAAGGGTGAAGCTTTCTTT. Translating it yields CASSLEGHGGSAKGEAFF.

The CDR3 reads CASSFKWDRAYGYTF. CDR3 DNA: TGTGCCAGCAGCTTCAAGTGGGACAGAGCCTATGGCTACACCTTC. This chain joins TRBV5-8 and TRBJ1-2; TRBD1 matches 7 bases. Germline V CDR1 and CDR2: SGHTS, YDEGEE. V lost 2 bases to trimming and J lost 4 bases; unmatched junction nucleotides: 8. This CDR3 is built from 15 residues.

This chain links TRBV9 with TRBJ2-1; D is possibly TRBD2 (7 bases). This CDR3 is built from 15 residues. With 0 bases removed from V and 4 bases from J, the gap between germline ends came to 11 bases. The germline V gene has CDR1 SGDLS and CDR2 YYNGEE. The CDR3 protein is CASSVAGGLYNEQFF. Written as DNA, the CDR3 is TGTGCCAGCAGCGTAGCGGGGGGCCTATACAATGAGCAGTTCTTC.

V gene TRBV4-1 combines with J gene TRBJ2-1; 10 bases are a match to TRBD1. This CDR3 has 17 amino acids. V shed 0 bases, J shed 3 bases, and the junction held 5 bases outside the gene matches. Germline-derived CDR1 and CDR2 are MGHRA and YSYEKL. Here the CDR3 DNA reads TGCGCCAGCAGCCAAGAAGGGGGACAGGGGATCTACAATGAGCAGTTCTTC. This codes for CASSQEGGQGIYNEQFF.

The chain has TRBV28 and TRBJ2-7, with 7 positions matching TRBD1. V shed 6 bases and J 0 bases; nucleotides not matched to a gene: 5. Germline assignment: CDR1 MDHEN and CDR2 SYDVKM. This CDR3 has 14 residues. The CDR3 region has the DNA TGTGCCAGCAGGAGACAGGGATTCTCCTACGAGCAGTACTTC. As protein: CASRRQGFSYEQYF.

This chain uses TRBV19 with TRBJ2-2, with D maybe TRBD2 (5 bases). CDR1 LNHDA and CDR2 SQIVND come from the germline V gene (reference sequence). This CDR3 is 14 amino acids long. The ends were cut back, 3 bases at V and 1 base at J, with 6 bases in the middle. CDR3 DNA sequence: TGTGCCAGTAGTATCGAGGGGAACACCGGGGAGCTGTTTTTT. The encoded protein is CASSIEGNTGELFF.

The chain has TRBV27 and TRBJ1-2, with 10 nucleotides matching TRBD1. V was clipped by 2 bases and J by 6 bases; unmatched bases: 9. CDR1 is MNHEY, CDR2 SMNVEV, per germline (reference sequence). The CDR3 consists of 16 residues. Here the CDR3 DNA reads TGTGCCAGCAGTTTAGCTCCGGGACAGGGGTTCGATGGCTACACCTTC. Translating it yields CASSLAPGQGFDGYTF.

This chain connects TRBV20-1 to TRBJ2-7; tentatively, D is TRBD1 (7 bases). The germline V gene encodes CDR1 DFQATT and CDR2 SNEGSKA (reference sequence). Trimming stripped 3 bases from V and 4 bases from J, with 10 bases between. The CDR3 has 12 residues. The CDR3 reads CSASQGGYEQYF. The CDR3 DNA sequence: TGCAGTGCTAGTCAGGGGGGATACGAGCAGTACTTC.

V gene TRBV9 combines with J gene TRBJ2-7, with a weak D call TRBD2 (6 bases). The germline V gene encodes CDR1 SGDLS and CDR2 YYNGEE. This CDR3 has 15 residues. The V and J ends lost 0 bases and 0 bases respectively, with 10 bases between them. The CDR3 loop is CASSVGGETSYEQYF. CDR3 coding DNA: TGTGCCAGCAGCGTAGGCGGGGAAACCTCCTACGAGCAGTACTTC.

This clone was recorded a few times. The chain couples TRBV4-2 to TRBJ1-6; TRBD1 might be the D (5 bases). CDR3 size: 19 residues. CDR1 LGHNA and CDR2 YNFKEQ come from the germline V gene. Trimming stripped 0 bases from V and 6 bases from J, with 21 bases between. The CDR3, as DNA: TGTGCCAGCAGCCAAGAAGGTGGCAGGGTGAGCCTACCTAATTCACCCCTCCACTTT. Residues: CASSQEGGRVSLPNSPLHF.

The rearrangement uses TRBV6-5 and TRBJ1-1, with 10 bases matching TRBD1. Germline V CDR1 and CDR2: MNHEY, SVGAGI. This CDR3 has 14 amino acids. Germline trimming cut 2 bases from V and 5 bases from J; bases unmatched to any gene: 2. The CDR3 region is CASSYDRGHTEAFF. CDR3 in DNA: TGTGCCAGCAGTTACGACAGGGGGCATACTGAAGCTTTCTTT.

The rearrangement links TRBV12-3 or TRBV12-4 to TRBJ1-1, with 9 bases lining up with TRBD1. Trimming took 6 bases from V and 5 from J; bases not matched to a gene: 4. This CDR3 is built from 13 residues. CDR3 in amino acids: CASRGQGATEAFF. Written as DNA, the CDR3 is TGTGCCAGCAGGGGACAGGGAGCAACTGAAGCTTTCTTT.

The V and J genes are TRBV12-5 and TRBJ1-2; D remains unclear. Trimming stripped 3 bases from V and 4 bases from J, with 12 bases between. CDR3 length equals 14 residues. CDR1 and CDR2 (germline): LGHNT, FRNRAP. CDR3 residues: CASGFGGVGYGYTF. DNA of the CDR3: TGTGCTAGTGGTTTTGGCGGGGTGGGCTATGGCTACACCTTC. Using reference TRBV12-5 and TRBJ1-2 for the parts outside the CDR3, the full variable domain is DARVTQTPRHKVTEMGQEVTMRCQPILGHNTVFWYRQTMMQGLELLAYFRNRAPLDDSGMPKDRFSAEMPDATLATLKIQPSEPRDSAVYFCASGFGGVGYGYTFGSGTRLTVV.

This chain uses TRBV4-1 with TRBJ1-2; D remains ambiguous. This CDR3 spans 15 amino acids. Trimming removed 4 bases from V and 5 bases from J, with 17 bases in between. CDR1 is MGHRA and CDR2 is YSYEKL in the germline V gene. This CDR3 reads CASSLEGTVTYGYTF. The CDR3 DNA reads as TGCGCCAGCAGCCTTGAGGGCACCGTAACATATGGCTACACCTTC.

The chain is built from TRBV6-5 and TRBJ2-7; 7 bases are a match to TRBD1. Germline lookup yields CDR1 MNHEY and CDR2 SVGAGI. The CDR3 length is 15 residues. V dropped 2 bases and J dropped 4; count of bases not matched to a gene: 8. This chain's CDR3 is CASSYRTGQVYEQYF. DNA for the CDR3: TGTGCCAGCAGTTACCGGACAGGTCAAGTTTACGAGCAGTACTTC.

This rearrangement joins TRBV19 to TRBJ1-2; 9 bases line up with TRBD1. The J segment lost 4 bases and the V segment lost 5 bases, leaving 2 bases of the junction unmatched. The CDR3 has 13 residues. Per the germline V gene, CDR1 is LNHDA and CDR2 is SQIVND (reference sequence). Here the CDR3 DNA reads TGTGCCAGTAGTCCGACAGGGGGCTATGGCTACACCTTC. Protein sequence: CASSPTGGYGYTF.

V is TRBV7-9 and J is TRBJ1-1; 10 bases fit TRBD1. There are 16 residues in the CDR3. With 5 bases clipped from V and 5 bases from J, the junction kept 11 bases outside the gene matches. Per the germline V gene, CDR1 is SEHNR and CDR2 is FQNEAQ (reference sequence). The CDR3 loop is CASSPQTGGRGTEAFF. The CDR3 DNA is TGTGCCAGCAGCCCCCAGACAGGGGGCAGAGGTACTGAAGCTTTCTTT. The complete variable domain, with remaining parts taken from reference TRBV7-9 and TRBJ1-1, reads DTGVSQNPRHKITKRGQNVTFRCDPISEHNRLYWYRQTLGQGPEFLTYFQNEAQLEKSRLLSDRFSAERPKGSFSTLEIQRTEQGDSAMYLCASSPQTGGRGTEAFFGQGTRLTVV.